This T cell receptor (beta chain) originates from a study of blood T cell repertoires in COVID-19. Study at large: PBMCs, B-cell-depleted T cells, or T cells provided the cDNA or gDNA that made up the material.

Participants, about 18 to 90 years old, spanned around 25 US areas. Each participant's cohort was designated according to participant-reported clinical history. In the authors' workflow: Amplification from reference gene primers served as the basis for estimated nucleated cell counts. Generated by immunoSEQ multiplex PCR, the TCRdb table keeps only in-frame clones and is missing some. V and J calls and clone size are copied from that table; D and trimming were computed from the DNA. The data show 150,000 to 200,000 clones, with 65% to 80% seen just once and around a sixth held by the top ten. The CDR3 has 17 amino acids. Per the germline V gene, CDR1 is LGHDT and CDR2 is YNNKEL (reference sequence). V shed 1 base and J 12 bases; nucleotides not matched to a gene: 14.

This sequence was found in a woman aged 45-59 years with acute COVID-19. Sequencing was carried out using PBMCs or T cells enriched from blood (not recorded which). The J gene is TRBJ1-4, the V gene TRBV3-1 (or the pseudogene TRBV3-2); 10 bases align to TRBD1. CDR3 in amino acids: CASSQASPGQGKVELFF. The CDR3 DNA is TGTGCCAGCAGCCAAGCCTCGCCGGGACAGGGGAAGGTTGAACTGTTTTTT.